This entry concerns a single TCR beta chain. Its cognate antigen has yet to be identified. Qualities for individual bases were not recorded, and no much larger clone is one base off. This entry comes from a study of early T cells in non-severe SARS-CoV-2 infection (dated by TCRdb to the early 2020s). Regarding the complete study: Because TCR sequencing was done on bulk RNA from unsorted whole blood, the alpha and beta chains could not be paired.

What the authors observed across the whole study: VDJdb matching was skewed toward anti-spike CD8 responses, so virus-specific expansions were likely underestimated and private and CD4 specificities were missed.

At the junction V is shortened by 3 bases and J by 2 bases, with 20 bases in between. Spanning cysteine to phenylalanine, the CDR3 consists of 18 amino acids. The sequence is cut down to CDR3 DNA, 54 bases in frame from base 1. The germline V gene encodes CDR1 LNHDA and CDR2 SQIVND (reference sequence). The library was made by 5' RACE. TCRdb lists the instrument as NextSeq 500. To correct for sequencing error and PCR bias, the TCR library protocol tagged individual cDNA molecules with unique molecular identifiers. Both TCR alpha and beta chains were sequenced, and tight co-correlation was observed between alpha and beta sequence abundances in each sample. Processing in the source paper ran as follows. Decombinator V4 was used to annotate the V gene, J gene and CDR3 of the TCR sequences. Expanded TCRs were defined as changing significantly between any two time points under a Poisson model with p below 0.0001. Abundances of TCRs were expressed as counts per million after normalisation to the total number of TCRs sequenced in each sample. TRAV1-2 paired with TRAJ12, TRAJ20 or TRAJ33 defined MAIT TCRs, while TRAV10 paired with TRAJ18 defined iNKT TCRs. A search of VDJdb, accessed on 1 November 2021, was run for TCRs annotated to CMV, EBV and SARS-CoV-2, with TCRs annotated for multiple antigens excluded. TCRdb reprocessed the public reads (quality trimming at Q25 with fastp, clone calling with MiXCR) and kept in-frame beta chains. Rows with one shared CDR3 protein collapse into an entry with the most common genes and DNA. These V and J calls originate from TCRdb's pipeline instead of the authors' own analysis. Recorded for this sample are tens of thousands of distinct CDR3 sequences; about 10% of them occurred a single time. The ten most abundant clones make up less than 15% of the sample.

This was a case-control study nested in a cohort of healthcare workers in London, UK, who had nasopharyngeal swab PCR tests and blood samples taken every week. Healthcare workers were recruited between 23 and 31 March 2020, during the week of the UK lockdown, and were followed weekly for up to roughly 15 weeks. The TCR comes from an adult who was a healthcare worker with PCR-confirmed SARS-CoV-2 infection or an uninfected control (not recorded which). The chain is made from TRBV19 and TRBJ2-1; the D gene could be either TRBD1 or TRBD2, each agreeing at 5 bases. The sequencing sample was made of whole blood. The CDR3 protein is CASSIPTVRGGAYNEQFF. The DNA sequence is as follows: TGTGCCAGTAGTATCCCGACAGTCCGGGGTGGGGCCTACAATGAGCAGTTCTTC.